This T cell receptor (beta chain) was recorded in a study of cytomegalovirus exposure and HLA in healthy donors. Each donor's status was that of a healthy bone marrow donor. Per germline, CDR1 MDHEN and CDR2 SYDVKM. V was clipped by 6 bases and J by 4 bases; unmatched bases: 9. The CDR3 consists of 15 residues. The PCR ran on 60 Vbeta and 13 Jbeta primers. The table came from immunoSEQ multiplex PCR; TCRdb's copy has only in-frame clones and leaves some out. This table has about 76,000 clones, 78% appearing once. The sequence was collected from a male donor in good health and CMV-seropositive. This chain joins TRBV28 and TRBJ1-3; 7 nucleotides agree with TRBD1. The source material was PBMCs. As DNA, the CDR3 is TGTGCCAGCAGGAATCAGGGGGTAGGGGGAAACACCATATATTTT. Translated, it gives CASRNQGVGGNTIYF.